This T cell receptor beta chain was retrieved from a study of OX40 agonist ivuxolimab in advanced cancers. Whole-study findings and limits: Some nonresponders likewise displayed low normalized T-cell clonal expansion.

To note about this clone: Its matching antigen is unknown.

Profiled with immunoSEQ multiplex PCR; TCRdb holds only in-frame clones, not every one. The sample lists approximately 50,000 clones; 75% to 90% were seen once. The ends were cut back, 5 bases at V and 9 bases at J, with 11 bases in the middle. This CDR3 is 12 amino acids long. The germline V gene encodes CDR1 SGHVS and CDR2 FNYEAQ. The origin of this receptor is an adult with an advanced solid tumor such as melanoma, head and neck, liver or kidney cancer. The chain links TRBV7-6 to TRBJ2-1; D is ambiguous. The sample consisted of CD4+ or CD8+ T cells sorted from blood, taken in a trial of the OX40 agonist ivuxolimab. This CDR3 is CASSLRRGEQFF. The CDR3 bases are TGTGCCAGCAGCCTACGGAGAGGTGAGCAGTTCTTC.